This T cell receptor (beta chain) was captured by sequencing in a study of control samples from healthy donors and cancer patients. TCRdb's table, derived via immunoSEQ multiplex PCR, lists solely in-frame clones and lacks some. The repertoire has over 120,000 clones, around 94% of them found once; the top ten carry 14%. This CDR3 is 14 amino acids long. Germline V gene sequence: CDR1 SGHNT, CDR2 YENEEA. The V end lost 5 bases, the J end lost 4 bases, and 14 bases lay between the germline ends. The TCR sequence derives from a man in his fifties or sixties with colorectal cancer. The chain recombines TRBV11-3 with TRBJ1-1; D is unresolved. The sequencing sample was made of PBMCs. CDR3: CASSTRHPSTEAFF. DNA for the CDR3: TGTGCCAGCAGCACAAGACACCCGAGCACTGAAGCTTTCTTT.